This TCR beta chain came from a study of spatial heterogeneity in lung cancer. Time point: sample taken at primary tumor resection. The input material, whole RNA from tumor, nontumor lung or frozen PBMC, was sequenced unsorted. Patients with untreated early-stage non-small cell lung cancer, numbering approximately 79, were the donors. This clonotype turned up a few times. What it recognizes is unknown. General study results and limits: Ubiquitous expanded tumor TCRs showed up in blood more at resection than follow-up.

Germline CDR1 is MGHRA and CDR2 is YSYEKL. The CDR3 covers 17 residues. V was shortened by 0 bases and J by 5 bases, with 17 bases between the two germline ends. Via MiXCR, TCRdb re-called the 5' RACE reads, giving one row per CDR3 protein. The sample has some 52,000 distinct CDR3 sequences; roughly 7% are singletons. The material was PBMCs, obtained at surgery. The sequence was collected from a female donor with early-stage non-small cell lung cancer. The chain has TRBV4-1 and TRBJ2-1; no clear D gene. As DNA, the CDR3 is TGCGCCAGCAGCCAAGATTTGCAGTCGGACGGTCACAATGAGCAGTTCTTC. It specifies CASSQDLQSDGHNEQFF.